One T cell receptor (beta chain) is described in this entry. This record belongs to a study of T cells in Graves' hyperthyroidism and ophthalmopathy. RNA transcripts yielded amplified TCR beta CDR3 regions. The HTBI primer set served for first-round RT-PCR of the TCR CDR3. From the multiplex PCR reads, TCRdb called clonotypes with MiXCR, one entry per CDR3 protein. Here the sample spans a few hundred thousand distinct CDR3 sequences, roughly 15% being singletons. This CDR3 is built from 16 residues. The germline CDR1 and CDR2 sequences are SGHAT and FQNNGV. With 1 base removed from V and 6 bases from J, the gap between germline ends came to 15 bases.

Sequenced material: blood. The source is a woman aged 40 to 55 with Graves' ophthalmopathy. The rearrangement links TRBV11-2 to TRBJ2-2, with D perhaps TRBD1 or TRBD2 (7 bases each). The CDR3 bases are TGTGCCAGCAGCTTAGCGAGTCAGGGGGGGCCCGGGGAGCTGTTTTTT. It encodes CASSLASQGGPGELFF. Filled out from reference TRBV11-2 and TRBJ2-2, the complete variable domain reads EAGVAQSPRYKIIEKRQSVAFWCNPISGHATLYWYQQILGQGPKLLIQFQNNGVVDDSQLPKDRFSAERLKGVDSTLKIQPAKLEDSAVYLCASSLASQGGPGELFFGEGSRLTVL.